This T cell receptor beta chain appears in the sequencing data of a study of response to subunit inactivated influenza vaccine. Study-level results: The study's authors posited that every seasonal influenza vaccination enlists few new T cells.

TCRdb recomputed calls from the RT-PCR reads with MiXCR, one row per CDR3 protein. The sample has 500,000 or so distinct CDR3 sequences, about 15% seen once. Between the trimmed V and J ends, which lost 4 bases and 8 bases, there was a span of 11 bases. CDR1 and CDR2 (germline): SQVTM, ANQGSEA. The CDR3 covers 12 residues. This clonotype was seen more than once but under ten times. Its target is unknown. The sequences come from CD4+ T cells sorted from PBMCs, collected around 25 months after vaccination. The receptor's source is a man between 50 and 75 years old who received an inactivated influenza vaccine. This sequence joins TRBV29-1 and TRBJ1-4; tentatively, D is TRBD1 (6 bases). In DNA form, the CDR3 reads TGCAGCGTTGGGACAGTTGGGGAAAAACTGTTTTTT. The encoded protein is CSVGTVGEKLFF.